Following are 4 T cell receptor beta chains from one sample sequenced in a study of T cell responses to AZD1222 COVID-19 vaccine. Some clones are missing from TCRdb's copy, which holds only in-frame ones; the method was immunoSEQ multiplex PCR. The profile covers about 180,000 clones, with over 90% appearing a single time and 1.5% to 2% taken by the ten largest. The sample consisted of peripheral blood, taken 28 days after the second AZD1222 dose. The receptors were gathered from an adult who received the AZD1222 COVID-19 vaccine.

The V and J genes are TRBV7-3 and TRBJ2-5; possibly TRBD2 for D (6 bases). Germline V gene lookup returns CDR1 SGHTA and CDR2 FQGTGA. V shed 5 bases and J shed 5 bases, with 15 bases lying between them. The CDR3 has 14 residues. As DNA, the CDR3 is TGTGCCAGCAGCCGAGGCGGAGGGACCGAGACCCAGTACTTC. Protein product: CASSRGGGTETQYF.

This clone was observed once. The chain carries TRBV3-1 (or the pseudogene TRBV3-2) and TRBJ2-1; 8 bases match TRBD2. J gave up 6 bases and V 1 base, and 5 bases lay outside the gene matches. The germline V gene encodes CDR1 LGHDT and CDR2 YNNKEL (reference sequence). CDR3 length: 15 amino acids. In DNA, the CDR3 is TGTGCCAGCAGCCAAGGGACTAGCTCAGGCAATGAGCAGTTCTTC. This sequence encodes CASSQGTSSGNEQFF.

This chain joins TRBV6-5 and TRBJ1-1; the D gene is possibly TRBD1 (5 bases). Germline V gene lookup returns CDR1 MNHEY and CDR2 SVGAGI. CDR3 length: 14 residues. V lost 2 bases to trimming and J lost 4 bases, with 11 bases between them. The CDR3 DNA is TGTGCCAGCAGTTACGGGGTGGGGACCACTGAAGCTTTCTTT. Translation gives CASSYGVGTTEAFF.

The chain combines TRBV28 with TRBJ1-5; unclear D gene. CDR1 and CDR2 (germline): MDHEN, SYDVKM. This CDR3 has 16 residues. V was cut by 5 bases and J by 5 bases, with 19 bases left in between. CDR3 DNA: TGTGCCAGCAGTCTCGTAAGCTTGGGTTTTGATCAGCCCCAGCATTTT. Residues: CASSLVSLGFDQPQHF.